Here is one T cell receptor (beta chain) with its context. CDR3 length: 16 amino acids. Trimming cost V 9 bases and J 5 bases; bases outside gene matches: 13. Germline CDR1 reads MDHEN; CDR2 reads SYDVKM. This record belongs to a study of shared clonotypes between healthy human individuals. The data were produced by immunoSEQ multiplex PCR, yet TCRdb's version contains in-frame clones alone and is incomplete. The table lists 2 million to 3 million clones, 90% to 95% of them singletons. The sequenced sample consisted of naive CD4+ T cells from PBMCs. Subset reported: CD45RA+ positively selected. The rearrangement joins TRBV28 to TRBJ2-5; 12 bases are shared with TRBD2. The receptor was derived from a man younger than 35 in good health. Some clones in this sample may be carry-over from other donors' samples. CDR3 sequence: CASTSSSGRGWETQYF. The CDR3 coding sequence is TGTGCCAGTACCTCTTCTAGCGGGAGGGGATGGGAGACCCAGTACTTC.